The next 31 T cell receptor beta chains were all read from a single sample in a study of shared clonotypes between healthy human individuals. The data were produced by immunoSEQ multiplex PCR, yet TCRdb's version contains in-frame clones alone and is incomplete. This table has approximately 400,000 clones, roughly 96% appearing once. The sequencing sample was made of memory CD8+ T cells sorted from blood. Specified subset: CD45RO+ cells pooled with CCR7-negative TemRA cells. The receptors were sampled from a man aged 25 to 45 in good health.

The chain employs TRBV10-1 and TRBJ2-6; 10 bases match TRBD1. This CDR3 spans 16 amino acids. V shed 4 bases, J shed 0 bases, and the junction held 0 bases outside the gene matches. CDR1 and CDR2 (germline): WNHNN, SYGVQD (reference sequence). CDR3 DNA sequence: TGCGCCAGCAGTGGGACAGGGGGCTCTGGGGCCAACGTCCTGACTTTC. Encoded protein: CASSGTGGSGANVLTF.

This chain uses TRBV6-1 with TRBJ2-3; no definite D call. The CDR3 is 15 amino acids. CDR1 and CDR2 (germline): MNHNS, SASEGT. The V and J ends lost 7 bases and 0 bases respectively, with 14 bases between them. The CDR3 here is CASNPLQISTDTQYF. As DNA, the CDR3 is TGTGCCAGCAACCCCCTGCAGATTAGCACAGATACGCAGTATTTT.

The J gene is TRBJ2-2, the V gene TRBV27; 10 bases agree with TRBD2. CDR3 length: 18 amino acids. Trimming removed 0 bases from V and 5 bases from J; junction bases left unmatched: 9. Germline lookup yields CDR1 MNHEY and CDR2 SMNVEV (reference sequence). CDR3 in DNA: TGTGCCAGCAGTTTATCGGCACTAGCGGGAAGGGGAACCGGGGAGCTGTTTTTT. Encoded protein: CASSLSALAGRGTGELFF.

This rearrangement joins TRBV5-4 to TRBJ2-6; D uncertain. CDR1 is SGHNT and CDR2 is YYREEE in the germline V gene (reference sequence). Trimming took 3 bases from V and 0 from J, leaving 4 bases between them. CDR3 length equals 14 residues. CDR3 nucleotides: TGTGCCAGCAGCTCCGACTCTGGGGCCAACGTCCTGACTTTC. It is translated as CASSSDSGANVLTF.

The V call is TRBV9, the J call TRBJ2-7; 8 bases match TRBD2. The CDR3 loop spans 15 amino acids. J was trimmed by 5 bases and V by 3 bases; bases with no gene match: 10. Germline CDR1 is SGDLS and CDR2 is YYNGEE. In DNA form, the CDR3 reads TGTGCCAGCAGCGCAACCGGGACTAGGAGCGACGAGCAGTACTTC. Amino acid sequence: CASSATGTRSDEQYF.

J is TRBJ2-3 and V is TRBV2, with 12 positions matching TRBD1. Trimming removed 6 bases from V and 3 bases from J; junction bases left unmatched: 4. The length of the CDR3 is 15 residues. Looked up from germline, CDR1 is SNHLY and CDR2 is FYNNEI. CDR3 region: CASSRDRGRTDTQYF. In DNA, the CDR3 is TGTGCCAGCAGCCGGGACAGGGGGCGGACAGATACGCAGTATTTT.

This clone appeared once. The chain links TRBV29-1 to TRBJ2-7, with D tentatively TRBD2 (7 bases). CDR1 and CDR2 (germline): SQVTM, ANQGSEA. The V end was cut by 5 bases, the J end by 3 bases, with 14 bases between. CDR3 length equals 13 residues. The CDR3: CSVLREGGYEQYF. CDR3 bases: TGCAGCGTTCTGAGGGAGGGGGGCTACGAGCAGTACTTC.

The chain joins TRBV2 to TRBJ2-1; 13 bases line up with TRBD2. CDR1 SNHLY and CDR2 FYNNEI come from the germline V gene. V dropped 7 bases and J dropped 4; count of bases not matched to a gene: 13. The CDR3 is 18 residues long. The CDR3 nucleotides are TGTGCCAGCACGCCCGGGACTAGCGGGATGGTGGAATACAATGAGCAGTTCTTC. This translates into CASTPGTSGMVEYNEQFF.

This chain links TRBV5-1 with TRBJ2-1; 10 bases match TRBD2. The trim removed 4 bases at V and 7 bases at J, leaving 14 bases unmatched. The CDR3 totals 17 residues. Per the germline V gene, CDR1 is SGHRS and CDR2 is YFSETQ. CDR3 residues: CASSAKGLAVRPNEQFF. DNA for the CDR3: TGCGCCAGCAGCGCGAAAGGACTAGCGGTACGGCCTAATGAGCAGTTCTTC.

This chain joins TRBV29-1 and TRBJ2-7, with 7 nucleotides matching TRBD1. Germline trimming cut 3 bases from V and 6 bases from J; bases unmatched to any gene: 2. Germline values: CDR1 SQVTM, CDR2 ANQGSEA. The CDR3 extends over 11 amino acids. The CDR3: CSVETGIEQYF. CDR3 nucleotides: TGCAGCGTTGAGACAGGGATCGAGCAGTACTTC.

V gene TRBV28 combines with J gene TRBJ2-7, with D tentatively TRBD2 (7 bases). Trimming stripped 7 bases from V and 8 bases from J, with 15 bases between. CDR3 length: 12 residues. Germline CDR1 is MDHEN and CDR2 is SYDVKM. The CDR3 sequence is CASNLPGGQQYF. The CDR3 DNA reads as TGTGCCAGCAACCTCCCCGGGGGGCAGCAGTACTTC.

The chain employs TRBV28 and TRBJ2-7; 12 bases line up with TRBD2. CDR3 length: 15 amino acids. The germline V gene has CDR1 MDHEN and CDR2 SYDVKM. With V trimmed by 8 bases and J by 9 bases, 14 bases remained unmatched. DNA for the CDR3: TGTGCCAGCGGATTGACTAGCGGGAGCGCACGATGGCAGTACTTC. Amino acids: CASGLTSGSARWQYF.

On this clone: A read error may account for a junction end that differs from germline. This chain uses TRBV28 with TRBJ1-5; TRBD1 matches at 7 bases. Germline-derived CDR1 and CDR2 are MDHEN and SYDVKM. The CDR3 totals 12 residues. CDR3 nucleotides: TGTGCCGGCAGGGGGGGCAATCAGCCCCAGCATTTT. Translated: CAGRGGNQPQHF. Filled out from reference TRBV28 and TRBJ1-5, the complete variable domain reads DVKVTQSSRYLVKRTGEKVFLECVQDMDHENMFWYRQDPGLGLRLIYFSYDVKMKEKGDIPEGYSVSREKKERFSLILESASTNQTSMYLCAGRGGNQPQHFGDGTRLSIL.

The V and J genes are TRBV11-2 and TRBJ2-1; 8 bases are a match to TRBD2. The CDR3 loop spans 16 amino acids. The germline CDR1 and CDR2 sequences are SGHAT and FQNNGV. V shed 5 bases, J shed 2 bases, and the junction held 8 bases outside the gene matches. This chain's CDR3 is CASSPAGRGAYNEQFF. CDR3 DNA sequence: TGTGCCAGCAGCCCCGCCGGGCGGGGGGCCTACAATGAGCAGTTCTTC.

The CDR3 nucleotides read TGTGCCAGCAGTTATGGGGCCAAAAACTATGGCTACACCTTC. This codes for CASSYGAKNYGYTF. The chain has TRBV6-5 and TRBJ1-2, with D perhaps TRBD1 (5 bases). The CDR3 totals 14 residues. The germline gives CDR1 MNHEY, CDR2 SVGAGI. The V end was cut by 3 bases, the J end by 2 bases, with 10 bases between.

The CDR3 sequence is CASSSTGDSGLYEQYF. The DNA of the CDR3 is TGTGCCAGCAGCTCAACGGGGGATTCGGGGTTATACGAGCAGTACTTC. This chain uses TRBV6-6 with TRBJ2-7; TRBD2 is a possible D gene (6 bases). CDR1 is MNHNY and CDR2 is SVGAGI in the germline V gene (reference sequence). Trimming cost V 6 bases and J 4 bases, with 22 bases left between them. The CDR3 covers 16 residues.

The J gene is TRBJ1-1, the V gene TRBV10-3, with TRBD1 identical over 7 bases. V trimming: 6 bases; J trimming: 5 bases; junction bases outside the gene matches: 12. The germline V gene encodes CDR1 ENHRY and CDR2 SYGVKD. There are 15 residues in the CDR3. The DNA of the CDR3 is TGTGCCATCAGCCACAGGGGCCTCCTGTGGACTGAAGCTTTCTTT. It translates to CAISHRGLLWTEAFF.

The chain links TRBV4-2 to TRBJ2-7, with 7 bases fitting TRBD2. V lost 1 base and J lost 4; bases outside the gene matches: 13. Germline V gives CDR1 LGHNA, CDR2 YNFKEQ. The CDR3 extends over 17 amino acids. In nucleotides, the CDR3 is TGTGCCAGCAGCCAAGCTGTAGGGGCGGGAGTTGGGTACGAGCAGTACTTC. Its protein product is CASSQAVGAGVGYEQYF.

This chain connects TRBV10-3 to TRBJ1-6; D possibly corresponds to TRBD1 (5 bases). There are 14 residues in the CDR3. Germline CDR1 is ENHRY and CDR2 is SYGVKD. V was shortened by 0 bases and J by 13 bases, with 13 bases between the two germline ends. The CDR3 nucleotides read TGTGCCATCAGTGAGTCGGTTTCCAGGGACCCCCTCCACTTT. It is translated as CAISESVSRDPLHF.

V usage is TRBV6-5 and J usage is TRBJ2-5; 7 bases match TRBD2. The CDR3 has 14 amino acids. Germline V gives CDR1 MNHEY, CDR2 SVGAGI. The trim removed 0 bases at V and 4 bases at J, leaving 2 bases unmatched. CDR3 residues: CASSYSTSRETQYF. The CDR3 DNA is TGTGCCAGCAGTTACTCGACTAGCAGAGAGACCCAGTACTTC.

The CDR3, as DNA: TGTGCCAGCAGTTACTCGATCCGGGTCCGAGGCTATGGCTACACCTTC. Translated, it gives CASSYSIRVRGYGYTF. V and J are TRBV6-5 and TRBJ1-2; D not resolved. The CDR3 has 16 residues. The germline gives CDR1 MNHEY, CDR2 SVGAGI. V shed 0 bases and J shed 4 bases, with 15 bases lying between them.

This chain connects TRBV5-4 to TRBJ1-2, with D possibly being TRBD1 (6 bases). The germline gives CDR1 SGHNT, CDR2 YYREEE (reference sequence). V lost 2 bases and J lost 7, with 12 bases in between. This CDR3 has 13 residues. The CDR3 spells CASSLATGSGYTF. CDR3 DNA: TGTGCCAGCAGCTTAGCCACAGGGTCTGGCTACACCTTC.

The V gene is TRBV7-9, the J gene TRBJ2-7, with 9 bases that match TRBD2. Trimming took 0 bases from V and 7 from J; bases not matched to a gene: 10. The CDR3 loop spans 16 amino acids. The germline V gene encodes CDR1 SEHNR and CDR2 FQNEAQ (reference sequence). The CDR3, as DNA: TGTGCCAGCAGCTTAGCGCAGGGTAGCGGGAGATATGAGCAGTACTTC. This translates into CASSLAQGSGRYEQYF.

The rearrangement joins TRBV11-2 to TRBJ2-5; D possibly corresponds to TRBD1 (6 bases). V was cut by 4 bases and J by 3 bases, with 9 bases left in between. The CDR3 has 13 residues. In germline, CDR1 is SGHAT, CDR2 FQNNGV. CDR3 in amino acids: CASSSGTKETQYF. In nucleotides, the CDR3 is TGTGCCAGCAGCTCCGGGACAAAAGAGACCCAGTACTTC.

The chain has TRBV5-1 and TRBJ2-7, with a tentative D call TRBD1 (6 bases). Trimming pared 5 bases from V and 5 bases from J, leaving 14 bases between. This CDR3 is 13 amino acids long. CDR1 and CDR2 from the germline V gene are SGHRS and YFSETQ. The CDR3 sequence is CASRRSQGHEQYF. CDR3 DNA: TGCGCCAGCAGACGCTCACAGGGCCACGAGCAGTACTTC.

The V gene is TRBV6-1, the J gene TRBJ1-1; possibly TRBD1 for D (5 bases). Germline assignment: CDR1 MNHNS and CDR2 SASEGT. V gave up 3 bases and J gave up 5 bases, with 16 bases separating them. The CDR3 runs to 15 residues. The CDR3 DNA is TGTGCCAGCAGTGATAGCAGGGCCGTGGGGACTGAAGCTTTCTTT. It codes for CASSDSRAVGTEAFF.

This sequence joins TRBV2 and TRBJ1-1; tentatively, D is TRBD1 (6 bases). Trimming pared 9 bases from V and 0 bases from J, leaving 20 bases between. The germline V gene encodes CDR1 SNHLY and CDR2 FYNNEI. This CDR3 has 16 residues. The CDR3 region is CARIARRGHMNTEAFF. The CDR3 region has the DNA TGTGCCAGGATAGCCAGGAGGGGACATATGAACACTGAAGCTTTCTTT.

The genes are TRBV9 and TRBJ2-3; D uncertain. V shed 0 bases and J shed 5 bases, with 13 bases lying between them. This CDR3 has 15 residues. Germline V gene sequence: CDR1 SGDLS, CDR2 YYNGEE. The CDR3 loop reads CASSVVGEIGDTQYF. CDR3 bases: TGTGCCAGCAGCGTAGTAGGAGAGATCGGAGATACGCAGTATTTT.

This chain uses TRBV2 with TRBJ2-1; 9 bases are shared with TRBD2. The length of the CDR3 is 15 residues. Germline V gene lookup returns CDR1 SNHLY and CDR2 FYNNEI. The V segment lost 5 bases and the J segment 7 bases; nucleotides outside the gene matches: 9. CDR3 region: CASSISGSAGNEQFF. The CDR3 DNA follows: TGTGCCAGCAGTATTAGCGGGAGCGCTGGTAATGAGCAGTTCTTC.

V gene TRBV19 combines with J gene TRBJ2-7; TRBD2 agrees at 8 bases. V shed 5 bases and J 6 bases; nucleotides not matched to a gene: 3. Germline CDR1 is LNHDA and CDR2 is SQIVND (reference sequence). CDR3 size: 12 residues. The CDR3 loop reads CASSGTSGEQYF. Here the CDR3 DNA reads TGTGCCAGTAGTGGAACTAGCGGCGAGCAGTACTTC.

CDR3 in DNA: TGTGCCAGCAGTTTAACAGGGGTCACCGGGGAGCTGTTTTTT. As protein: CASSLTGVTGELFF. V is TRBV6-6 and J is TRBJ2-2; 7 nucleotides match TRBD1. The V gene's germline CDR1 is MNHNY and CDR2 SVGAGI (reference sequence). The ends lost 4 bases at V and 4 bases at J; junction bases unmatched: 3. This CDR3 comprises 14 residues.